This T cell receptor (beta chain) was found in a study of blood T cell repertoires in COVID-19. Study context: In each case, the material was cDNA or gDNA derived from T cells, B-cell-depleted T cells, or PBMCs.

Those enrolled, adults aged roughly 18 to 89 years, came from around 25 US areas. The method was immunoSEQ multiplex PCR; TCRdb's version includes in-frame clones alone and lacks a portion of them. The data show 300,000 to 400,000 clones, around nine tenths seen once. Between the trimmed V and J ends, which lost 5 bases and 6 bases, there was a span of 13 bases. The germline gives CDR1 SGHTA, CDR2 FQGNSA. CDR3 length: 13 amino acids. The sample was PBMCs or T cells enriched from blood (not recorded which). This clonotype was obtained from a woman under 40 with acute COVID-19. This chain joins TRBV7-2 and TRBJ1-2; D may be TRBD1 (6 bases). DNA of the CDR3: TGTGCCAGCAGCCCACAGGGAATCGATGGCTACACCTTC. Translating gives CASSPQGIDGYTF.